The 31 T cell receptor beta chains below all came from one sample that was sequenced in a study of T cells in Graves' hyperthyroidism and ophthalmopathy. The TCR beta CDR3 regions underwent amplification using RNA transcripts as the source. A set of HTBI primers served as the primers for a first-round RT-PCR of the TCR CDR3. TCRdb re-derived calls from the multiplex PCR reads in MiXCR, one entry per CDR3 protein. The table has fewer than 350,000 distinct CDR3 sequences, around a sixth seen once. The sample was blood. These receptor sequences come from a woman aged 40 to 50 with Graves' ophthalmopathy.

The CDR3 DNA reads as TGTGCTAGTGGTTTGGTAATTCGTGGGAGGGTAGAGACCCAGTACTTC. It yields the protein CASGLVIRGRVETQYF. The V gene is TRBV12-5, the J gene TRBJ2-5; 7 bases are a match to TRBD2. The CDR3 has 16 amino acids. Unmatched junction bases numbered 8, after V lost 0 bases and J lost 4 bases. The germline gives CDR1 LGHNT, CDR2 FRNRAP. The whole variable domain, filled in from reference TRBV12-5 and TRBJ2-5, reads DARVTQTPRHKVTEMGQEVTMRCQPILGHNTVFWYRQTMMQGLELLAYFRNRAPLDDSGMPKDRFSAEMPDATLATLKIQPSEPRDSAVYFCASGLVIRGRVETQYFGPGTRLLVL.

In nucleotides, the CDR3 is TGTGCCAGCAGCCTGAGGACTAGCGGAGGATCCTACGAGCAGTACTTC. This sequence encodes CASSLRTSGGSYEQYF. V and J are TRBV3-1 and TRBJ2-7; 10 nucleotides line up with TRBD2. Germline assignment: CDR1 LGHDT and CDR2 YNNKEL (reference sequence). The V and J ends lost 4 bases and 1 base, in that order; junction bases with no gene match: 7. There are 16 residues in the CDR3.

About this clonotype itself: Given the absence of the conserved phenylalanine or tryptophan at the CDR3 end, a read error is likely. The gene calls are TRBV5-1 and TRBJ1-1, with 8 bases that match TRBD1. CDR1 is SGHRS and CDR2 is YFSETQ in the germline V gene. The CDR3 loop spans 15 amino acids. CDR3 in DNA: TGCGGCAGCAGCCGCGCGGGACAGGCGAACACTGAAGCTTTCTCT. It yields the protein CGSSRAGQANTEAFS.

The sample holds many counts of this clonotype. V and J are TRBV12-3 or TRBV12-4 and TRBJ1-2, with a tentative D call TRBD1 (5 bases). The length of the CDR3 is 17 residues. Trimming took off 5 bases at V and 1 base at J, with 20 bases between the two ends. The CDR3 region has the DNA TGTGCCAGCAGTCCATCCCCGGGACGAAGTTTTAACTATGGCTACACCTTC. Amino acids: CASSPSPGRSFNYGYTF.

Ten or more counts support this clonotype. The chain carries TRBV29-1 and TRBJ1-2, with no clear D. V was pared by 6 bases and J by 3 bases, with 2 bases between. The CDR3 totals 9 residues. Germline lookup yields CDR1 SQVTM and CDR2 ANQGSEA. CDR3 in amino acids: CSVDYGYTF. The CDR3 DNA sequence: TGCAGCGTCGACTATGGCTACACCTTC.

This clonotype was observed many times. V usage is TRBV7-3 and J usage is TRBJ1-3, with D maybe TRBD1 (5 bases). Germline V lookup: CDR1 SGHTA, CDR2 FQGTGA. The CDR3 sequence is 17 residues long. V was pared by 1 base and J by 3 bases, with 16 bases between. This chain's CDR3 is CASSLMVQGSGGNTIYF. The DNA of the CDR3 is TGTGCCAGCAGCTTAATGGTGCAGGGATCGGGTGGAAACACCATATATTTT.

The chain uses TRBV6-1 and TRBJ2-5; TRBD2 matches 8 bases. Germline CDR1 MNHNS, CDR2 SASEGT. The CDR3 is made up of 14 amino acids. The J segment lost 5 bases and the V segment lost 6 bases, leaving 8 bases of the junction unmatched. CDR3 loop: CASRGAGAWETQYF. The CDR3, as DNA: TGTGCCAGCAGGGGAGCGGGAGCTTGGGAGACCCAGTACTTC.

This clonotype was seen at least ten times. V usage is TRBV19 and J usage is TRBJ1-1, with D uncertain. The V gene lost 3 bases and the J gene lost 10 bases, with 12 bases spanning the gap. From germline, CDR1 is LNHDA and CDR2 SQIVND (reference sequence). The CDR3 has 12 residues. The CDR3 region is CASSIGVSGAFF. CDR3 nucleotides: TGTGCCAGTAGTATCGGGGTATCCGGAGCTTTCTTT. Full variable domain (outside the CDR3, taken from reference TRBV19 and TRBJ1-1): DGGITQSPKYLFRKEGQNVTLSCEQNLNHDAMYWYRQDPGQGLRLIYYSQIVNDFQKGDIAEGYSVSREKKESFPLTVTSAQKNPTAFYLCASSIGVSGAFFGQGTRLTVV.

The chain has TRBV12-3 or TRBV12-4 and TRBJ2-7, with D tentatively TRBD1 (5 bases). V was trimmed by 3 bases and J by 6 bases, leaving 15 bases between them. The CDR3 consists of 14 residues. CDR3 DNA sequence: TGTGCCAGCAGTTTCGGCAGGGCGATATCCGAGCAGTACTTC. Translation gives CASSFGRAISEQYF.

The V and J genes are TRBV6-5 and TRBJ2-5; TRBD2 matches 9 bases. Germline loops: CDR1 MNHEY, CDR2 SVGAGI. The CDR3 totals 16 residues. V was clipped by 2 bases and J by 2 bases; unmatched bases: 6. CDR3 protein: CASSYLKRGAQETQYF. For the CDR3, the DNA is TGTGCCAGCAGTTACCTGAAGCGGGGGGCACAAGAGACCCAGTACTTC.

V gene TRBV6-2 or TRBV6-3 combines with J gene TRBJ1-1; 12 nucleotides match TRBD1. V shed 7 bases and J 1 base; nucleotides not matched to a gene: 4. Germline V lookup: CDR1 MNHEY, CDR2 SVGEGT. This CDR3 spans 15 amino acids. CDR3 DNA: TGTGCCAGCAAAACGGGACAGGGGGCGAACACTGAAGCTTTCTTT. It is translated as CASKTGQGANTEAFF.

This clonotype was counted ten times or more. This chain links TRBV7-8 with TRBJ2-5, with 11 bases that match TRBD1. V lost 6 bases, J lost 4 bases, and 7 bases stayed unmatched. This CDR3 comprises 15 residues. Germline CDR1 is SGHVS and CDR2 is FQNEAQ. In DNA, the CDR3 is TGTGCCAGCAGTTATACCGGGACAGGGGGAGAGACCCAGTACTTC. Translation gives CASSYTGTGGETQYF.

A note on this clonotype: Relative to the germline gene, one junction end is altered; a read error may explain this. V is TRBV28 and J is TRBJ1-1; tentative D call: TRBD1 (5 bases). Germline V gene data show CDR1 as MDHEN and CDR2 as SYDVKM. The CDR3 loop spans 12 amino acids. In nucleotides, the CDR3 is TGTGCAAGCAGGGACGGGAACACTGAAGCTTTCTTT. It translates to CASRDGNTEAFF. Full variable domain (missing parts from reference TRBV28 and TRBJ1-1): DVKVTQSSRYLVKRTGEKVFLECVQDMDHENMFWYRQDPGLGLRLIYFSYDVKMKEKGDIPEGYSVSREKKERFSLILESASTNQTSMYLCASRDGNTEAFFGQGTRLTVV.

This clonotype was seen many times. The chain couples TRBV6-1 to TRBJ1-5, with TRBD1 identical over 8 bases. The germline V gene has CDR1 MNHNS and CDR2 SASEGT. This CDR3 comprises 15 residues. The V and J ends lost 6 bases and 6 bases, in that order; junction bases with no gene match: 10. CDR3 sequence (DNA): TGTGCCAGCAGGATGGGACAGGTAGTTTTTCAGCCCCAGCATTTT. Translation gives CASRMGQVVFQPQHF.

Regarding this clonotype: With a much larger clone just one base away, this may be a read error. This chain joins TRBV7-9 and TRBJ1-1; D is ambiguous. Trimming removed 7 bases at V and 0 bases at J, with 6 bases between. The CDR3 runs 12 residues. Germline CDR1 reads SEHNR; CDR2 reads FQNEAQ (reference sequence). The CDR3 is CASTQMNTEAFF. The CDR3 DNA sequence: TGTGCCAGCACTCAGATGAACACTGAAGCTTTCTTT.

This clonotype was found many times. CDR3 nucleotides: TGCGCCAGCAGCCGGGGGGGGGTGTACCAAGAGACCCAGTACTTC. This sequence encodes CASSRGGVYQETQYF. The chain recombines TRBV5-1 with TRBJ2-5; 8 nucleotides align to TRBD2. The CDR3 covers 15 residues. Germline assignment: CDR1 SGHRS and CDR2 YFSETQ. V gave up 4 bases and J gave up 0 bases; unmatched junction bases: 5.

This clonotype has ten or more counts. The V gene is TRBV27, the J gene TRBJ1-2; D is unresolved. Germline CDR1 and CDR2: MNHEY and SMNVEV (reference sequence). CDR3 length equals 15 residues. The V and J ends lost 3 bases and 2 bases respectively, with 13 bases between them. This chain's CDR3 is CASSFRQGRNYGYTF. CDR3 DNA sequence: TGTGCCAGCAGTTTCCGACAAGGACGGAACTATGGCTACACCTTC.

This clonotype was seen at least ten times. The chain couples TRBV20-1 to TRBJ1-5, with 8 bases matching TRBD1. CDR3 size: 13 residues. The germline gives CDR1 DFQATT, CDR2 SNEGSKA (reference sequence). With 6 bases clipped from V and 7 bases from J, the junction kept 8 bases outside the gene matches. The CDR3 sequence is CSAHGQGRQPQHF. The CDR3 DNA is TGCAGTGCCCACGGACAGGGTCGCCAGCCCCAGCATTTT.

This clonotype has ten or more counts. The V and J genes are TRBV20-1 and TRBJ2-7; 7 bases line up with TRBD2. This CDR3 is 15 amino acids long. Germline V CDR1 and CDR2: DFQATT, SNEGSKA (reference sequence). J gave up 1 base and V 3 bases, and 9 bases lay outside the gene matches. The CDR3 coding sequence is TGCAGTGCTAGCCCCGATACTAGCGCTTCCTACGAGCAGTACTTC. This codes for CSASPDTSASYEQYF.

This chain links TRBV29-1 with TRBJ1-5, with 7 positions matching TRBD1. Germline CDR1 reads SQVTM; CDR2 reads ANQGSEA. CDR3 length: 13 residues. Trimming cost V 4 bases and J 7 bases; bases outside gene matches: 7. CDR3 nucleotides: TGCAGCGTTGTGGCAGGGGGAGGACAGCCCCAGCATTTT. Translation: CSVVAGGGQPQHF.

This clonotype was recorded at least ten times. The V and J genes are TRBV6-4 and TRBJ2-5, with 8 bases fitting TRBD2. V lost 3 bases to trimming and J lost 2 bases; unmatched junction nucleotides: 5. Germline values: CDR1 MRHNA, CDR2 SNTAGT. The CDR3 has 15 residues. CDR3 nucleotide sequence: TGTGCCAGCAGTGAGGCAGCGGGGGTACAAGAGACCCAGTACTTC. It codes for CASSEAAGVQETQYF.

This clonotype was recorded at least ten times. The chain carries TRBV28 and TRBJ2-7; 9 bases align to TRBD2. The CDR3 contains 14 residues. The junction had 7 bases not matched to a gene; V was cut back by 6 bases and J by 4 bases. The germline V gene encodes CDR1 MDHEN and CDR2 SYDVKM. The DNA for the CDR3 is TGTGCCAGCAGGACCCGCGGGGGGGGGTACGAGCAGTACTTC. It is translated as CASRTRGGGYEQYF.

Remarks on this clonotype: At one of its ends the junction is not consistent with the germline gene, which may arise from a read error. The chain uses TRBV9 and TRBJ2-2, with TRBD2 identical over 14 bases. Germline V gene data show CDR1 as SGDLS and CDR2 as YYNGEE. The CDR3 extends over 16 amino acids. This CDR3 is CAISVAGLAGAGELFF. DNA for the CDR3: TGTGCCATCAGCGTAGCGGGACTAGCGGGAGCCGGGGAGCTGTTTTTT.

The CDR3: CASGTSGTETQYF. The DNA for the CDR3 is TGTGCCAGCGGGACTAGCGGGACAGAGACCCAGTACTTC. The chain couples TRBV12-3 or TRBV12-4 to TRBJ2-5, with TRBD2 matching over 13 bases. This CDR3 contains 13 residues. With 8 bases clipped from V and 4 bases from J, the junction kept 1 base outside the gene matches.

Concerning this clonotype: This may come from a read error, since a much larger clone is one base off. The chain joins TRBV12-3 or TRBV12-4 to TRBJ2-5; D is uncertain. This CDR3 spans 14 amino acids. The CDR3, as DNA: TGTGCCAGCGGTTTCCGAGGATTCGGAGAGACCCAGTACTTC. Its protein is CASGFRGFGETQYF.

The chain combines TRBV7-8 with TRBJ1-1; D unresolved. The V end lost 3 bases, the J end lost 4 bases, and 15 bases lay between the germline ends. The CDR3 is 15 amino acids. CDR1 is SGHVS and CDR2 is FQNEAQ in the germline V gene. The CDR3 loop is CASSLERAYVTEAFF. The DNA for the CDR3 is TGTGCCAGCAGCTTGGAAAGGGCATACGTCACTGAAGCTTTCTTT.

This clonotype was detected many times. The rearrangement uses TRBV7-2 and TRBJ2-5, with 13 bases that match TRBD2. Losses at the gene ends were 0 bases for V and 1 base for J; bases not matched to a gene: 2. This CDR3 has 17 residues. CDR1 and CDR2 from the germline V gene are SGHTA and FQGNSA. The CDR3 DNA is TGTGCCAGCAGCTTAGCACTAGCGGGAGGGATCCAAGAGACCCAGTACTTC. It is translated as CASSLALAGGIQETQYF.

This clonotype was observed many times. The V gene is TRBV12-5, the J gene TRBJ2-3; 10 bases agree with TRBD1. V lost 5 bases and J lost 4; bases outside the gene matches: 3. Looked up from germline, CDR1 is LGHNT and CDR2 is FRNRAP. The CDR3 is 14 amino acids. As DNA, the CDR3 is TGTGCTAGTGGTCCCGGACAGGGGGCAGATACGCAGTATTTT. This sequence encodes CASGPGQGADTQYF.

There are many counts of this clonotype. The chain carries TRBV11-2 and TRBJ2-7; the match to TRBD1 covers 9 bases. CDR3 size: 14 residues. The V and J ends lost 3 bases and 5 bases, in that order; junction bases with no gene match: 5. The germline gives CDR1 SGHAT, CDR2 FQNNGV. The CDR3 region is CASSLDRGTHEQYF. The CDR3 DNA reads TGTGCCAGCAGCTTGGACAGGGGTACCCACGAGCAGTACTTC.

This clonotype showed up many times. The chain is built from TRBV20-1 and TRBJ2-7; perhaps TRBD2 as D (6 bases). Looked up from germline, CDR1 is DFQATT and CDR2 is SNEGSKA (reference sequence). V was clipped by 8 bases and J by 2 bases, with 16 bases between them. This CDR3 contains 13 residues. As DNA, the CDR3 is TGCAGTCCCAGGGACTTTTCCACCTACGAGCAGTACTTC. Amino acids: CSPRDFSTYEQYF.

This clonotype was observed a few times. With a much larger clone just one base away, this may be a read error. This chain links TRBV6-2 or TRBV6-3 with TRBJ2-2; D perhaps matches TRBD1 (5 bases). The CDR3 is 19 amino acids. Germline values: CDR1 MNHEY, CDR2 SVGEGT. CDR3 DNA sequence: TGTGCCAGCAGTTACTCTCTTCGACAGTCAAAATTGAACACCAGGGAGCTGTTTTTT. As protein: CASSYSLRQSKLNTRELFF.